Presented here are 16 T cell receptor beta chains from one specimen sequenced in a study of cytomegalovirus exposure and HLA in healthy donors. Repertoires were generated with immunoSEQ multiplex PCR, while TCRdb's copy carries only in-frame clones and drops some. Of some 99,000 clones in the sample, about 88% are singletons; the top ten hold about 2%. Sequencing was done on a sample of PBMCs. Receptors originate from a woman in her late teens or twenties in good health and CMV-seronegative.

The chain has TRBV6-1 and TRBJ1-1; D call uncertain. In germline, CDR1 is MNHNS, CDR2 SASEGT. CDR3 length: 17 residues. Trimming shortened V by 1 base and J by 1 base, and 16 bases separated the two germline ends. Here the CDR3 reads CASSEGGRVSWNTEAFF. The CDR3 DNA follows: TGTGCCAGCAGTGAAGGAGGTCGGGTTAGTTGGAACACTGAAGCTTTCTTT.

The chain joins TRBV7-9 to TRBJ2-7, with D tentatively TRBD2 (6 bases). V was clipped by 6 bases and J by 2 bases, with 14 bases between them. The CDR3 covers 14 residues. The germline CDR1 and CDR2 sequences are SEHNR and FQNEAQ (reference sequence). Here the CDR3 DNA reads TGTGCCAGCAGTTCCGGGACTCGAACCTACGAGCAGTACTTC. Its translation: CASSSGTRTYEQYF.

The chain links TRBV6-5 to TRBJ2-7; D gene uncertain. The V gene's germline CDR1 is MNHEY and CDR2 SVGAGI. The V end lost 0 bases, the J end lost 6 bases, and 9 bases lay between the germline ends. The CDR3 is made up of 13 amino acids. The CDR3 DNA sequence: TGTGCCAGCAGTTACTCGGCCATCAGCGAGCAGTACTTC. Its translation is CASSYSAISEQYF.

Comments on this clone: The junction and the germline gene differ at one end; a read error may be behind it. V is TRBV4-2 and J is TRBJ2-1; 8 nucleotides line up with TRBD2. Germline V lookup: CDR1 LGHNA, CDR2 YNFKEQ. This CDR3 comprises 16 residues. The CDR3 coding sequence is TGTGCCAGCAGCAAAGATGAAACTAGCGGATACAATGAGCAGTTCTTC. Translation: CASSKDETSGYNEQFF.

J is TRBJ2-7 and V is TRBV6-6; tentatively, D is TRBD2 (6 bases). CDR1 is MNHNY and CDR2 is SVGAGI in the germline V gene (reference sequence). The length of the CDR3 is 13 residues. With 10 bases removed from V and 4 bases from J, the gap between germline ends came to 17 bases. The CDR3, as DNA: TGTGCCACCCATAGCGGAGGGGCTTACGAGCAGTACTTC. It specifies CATHSGGAYEQYF.

The sample holds one count of this clone. The chain couples TRBV5-1 to TRBJ2-7; 8 bases agree with TRBD2. The CDR3 has 14 amino acids. Germline V lookup: CDR1 SGHRS, CDR2 YFSETQ. The J segment lost 1 base and the V segment lost 7 bases, leaving 7 bases of the junction unmatched. CDR3 nucleotides: TGCGCCAGCCGTGTAGCGGGGCGATCCTACGAGCAGTACTTC. Translating gives CASRVAGRSYEQYF. Filled out from reference TRBV5-1 and TRBJ2-7, the complete variable domain reads KAGVTQTPRYLIKTRGQQVTLSCSPISGHRSVSWYQQTPGQGLQFLFEYFSETQRNKGNFPGRFSGRQFSNSRSEMNVSTLELGDSALYLCASRVAGRSYEQYFGPGTRLTVT.

V gene TRBV5-1 combines with J gene TRBJ2-7, with a tentative D call TRBD1 (5 bases). Trimming removed 0 bases from V and 5 bases from J, with 9 bases in between. The CDR3 runs 13 residues. CDR1 and CDR2 from the germline V gene are SGHRS and YFSETQ. Here the CDR3 reads CASSLGQNNEQYF. The CDR3 DNA follows: TGCGCCAGCAGCTTGGGACAGAACAACGAGCAGTACTTC.

The rearrangement joins TRBV18 to TRBJ2-7; possibly TRBD2 for D (5 bases). Between the trimmed V and J ends, which lost 3 bases and 8 bases, there was a span of 11 bases. CDR3 length: 12 residues. The V gene's germline CDR1 is KGHSH and CDR2 LQKENI. The CDR3 here is CASSPSGSQQYF. The CDR3 bases are TGTGCCAGCTCACCGTCGGGAAGTCAGCAGTACTTC.

This sequence joins TRBV27 and TRBJ2-1, with D possibly matching TRBD2 (7 bases). Trimming shortened V by 8 bases and J by 4 bases, and 18 bases separated the two germline ends. Germline V gene data show CDR1 as MNHEY and CDR2 as SMNVEV (reference sequence). The CDR3 extends over 15 amino acids. The CDR3 region is CASRGASGRYNEQFF. Written as DNA, the CDR3 is TGTGCCAGCCGGGGGGCGTCTGGTCGGTACAATGAGCAGTTCTTC.

With respect to this clone: The same CDR3 also results from other DNA sequences found in this sample. This rearrangement joins TRBV6-1 to TRBJ2-6, with 9 bases fitting TRBD1. V shed 6 bases, J shed 1 base, and the junction held 1 base outside the gene matches. CDR1 and CDR2 from the germline V gene are MNHNS and SASEGT. There are 15 residues in the CDR3. The DNA for the CDR3 is TGTGCCAGCAGGACAGGGGGGTCTGGGGCCAACGTCCTGACTTTC. Residues: CASRTGGSGANVLTF.

The rearrangement joins TRBV4-3 to TRBJ1-2; the D gene is possibly TRBD1 (5 bases). Germline assignment: CDR1 LGHNA and CDR2 YSLEER. V was cut by 1 base and J by 2 bases, with 14 bases left in between. This CDR3 has 16 amino acids. The CDR3 reads CASSQAGSGGNYGYTF. In DNA form, the CDR3 reads TGCGCCAGCAGCCAAGCGGGGAGTGGGGGGAACTATGGCTACACCTTC.

The CDR3 loop reads CASSPPGGGASSYEQYF. CDR3 coding DNA: TGTGCCAGCAGTCCTCCGGGTGGGGGCGCTTCTTCCTACGAGCAGTACTTC. The chain carries TRBV7-9 and TRBJ2-7; D is perhaps TRBD1 (6 bases). CDR1 is SEHNR, CDR2 FQNEAQ, per germline (reference sequence). V dropped 6 bases and J dropped 1 base, with 22 bases sitting between them. The CDR3 is 17 residues long.

The CDR3 reads CASSYTGQGFNEQYF. CDR3 bases: TGTGCCAGCAGTTACACGGGACAGGGGTTCAACGAGCAGTACTTC. The gene calls are TRBV6-5 and TRBJ2-7; TRBD1 matches 10 bases. Germline CDR1 and CDR2: MNHEY and SVGAGI. Trimming took 2 bases from V and 5 from J; bases not matched to a gene: 6. This CDR3 is built from 15 residues.

The chain carries TRBV7-9 and TRBJ2-1; TRBD1 matches 8 bases. This CDR3 spans 15 amino acids. V was clipped by 4 bases and J by 9 bases; unmatched bases: 11. The germline gives CDR1 SEHNR, CDR2 FQNEAQ (reference sequence). The CDR3 sequence: CASSSWDRSAVEQFF. As DNA, the CDR3 is TGTGCCAGCAGCTCCTGGGACAGGTCCGCGGTTGAGCAGTTCTTC.

The chain uses TRBV5-1 and TRBJ1-2; D not certain. Germline lookup yields CDR1 SGHRS and CDR2 YFSETQ. The V end lost 0 bases, the J end lost 2 bases, and 17 bases lay between the germline ends. The CDR3 has 17 residues. The CDR3 sequence: CASSLEPIRRNNYGYTF. The CDR3 DNA reads as TGCGCCAGCAGCTTGGAACCAATTCGGAGGAACAACTATGGCTACACCTTC.

Here the CDR3 DNA reads TGCGCCAGCAGCCCGGGACATAACTCCTACAATGAGCAGTTCTTC. Translated, it gives CASSPGHNSYNEQFF. V is TRBV5-1 and J is TRBJ2-1; tentative D call: TRBD1 (6 bases). CDR1 SGHRS and CDR2 YFSETQ come from the germline V gene. V gave up 4 bases and J gave up 0 bases, with 11 bases separating them. The CDR3 totals 15 residues.